The 26 T cell receptor beta chains listed next were all sequenced from one sample in a study of vaccination and CD4 T cells after COVID-19. At the Johns Hopkins FTIC core, DNA taken from cultured CD4+ T cells was sequenced by way of the Oncomine TCR Beta short-read assay. TCRdb fed the PCR reads into MiXCR, producing one record per CDR3 protein. The table has about 12,000 distinct CDR3 sequences, approximately 60% seen once. No antigen has been assigned to these receptors. The treatment is: roughly ten-day PBMC culture with coronavirus spike peptide pools or control peptides (ViraFEST assay). Sequenced sample: CD4+ T cells from blood, cultured in vitro. All receptors derive from a human donor who had recovered from COVID-19.

This clonotype was seen a handful of times. The V and J genes are TRBV6-1 and TRBJ2-3; D uncertain. V lost 8 bases to trimming and J lost 10 bases, with 13 bases between them. The length of the CDR3 is 11 residues. Germline CDR1 is MNHNS and CDR2 is SASEGT. The CDR3 DNA reads TGTGCCAGCGCTGAGGTTGGTGCGCAGTATTTT. Protein sequence: CASAEVGAQYF.

The rearrangement links TRBV7-3 to TRBJ2-5; D unclear. Germline CDR1 SGHTA, CDR2 FQGTGA. The CDR3 sequence is 12 residues long. The V end lost 2 bases, the J end lost 7 bases, and 8 bases lay between the germline ends. CDR3 DNA sequence: TGTGCCAGCAGCTTATCGGGTGGGACCCAGTACTTC. Translation: CASSLSGGTQYF.

This chain joins TRBV20-1 and TRBJ2-7, with 7 bases aligning to TRBD2. The CDR3 has 15 amino acids. CDR1 is DFQATT, CDR2 SNEGSKA, per germline (reference sequence). Germline trimming cut 3 bases from V and 0 bases from J; bases unmatched to any gene: 8. The CDR3 reads CSARNLAGFSYEQYF. The CDR3, as DNA: TGCAGTGCTAGGAATTTAGCGGGTTTCTCCTACGAGCAGTACTTC.

This chain joins TRBV2 and TRBJ2-2; D remains ambiguous. Germline V lookup: CDR1 SNHLY, CDR2 FYNNEI. The CDR3 extends over 14 amino acids. With 5 bases removed from V and 6 bases from J, the gap between germline ends came to 13 bases. The CDR3 DNA sequence: TGTGCCAGCAGTCCTGGTTACCAGGCCGGGGAGCTGTTTTTT. It encodes CASSPGYQAGELFF.

The chain couples TRBV29-1 to TRBJ2-7, with D possibly TRBD2 on 6 matching bases. Trimming pared 5 bases from V and 3 bases from J, leaving 17 bases between. CDR1 and CDR2 (germline): SQVTM, ANQGSEA. This CDR3 is 14 amino acids long. CDR3 DNA: TGCAGCGTTAACCATAGCGGACCTAACTACGAGCAGTACTTC. Translating gives CSVNHSGPNYEQYF.

V usage is TRBV28 and J usage is TRBJ2-7, with D unclear. The CDR3 has 13 amino acids. The germline V and J ends were trimmed by 8 bases and 2 bases, with 13 bases remaining between them. Germline V lookup: CDR1 MDHEN, CDR2 SYDVKM. CDR3 in DNA: TGTGCCAGCCAAGACACCGCCCCCTACGAGCAGTACTTC. It specifies CASQDTAPYEQYF. Variable domain in full (rest from reference TRBV28 and TRBJ2-7): DVKVTQSSRYLVKRTGEKVFLECVQDMDHENMFWYRQDPGLGLRLIYFSYDVKMKEKGDIPEGYSVSREKKERFSLILESASTNQTSMYLCASQDTAPYEQYFGPGTRLTVT.

In this sample, this clonotype turned up a few times. J is TRBJ1-2 and V is TRBV19, with TRBD1 identical over 7 bases. Germline V lookup: CDR1 LNHDA, CDR2 SQIVND (reference sequence). The CDR3 sequence is 13 residues long. The V gene end was trimmed by 5 bases and the J gene end by 2 bases; junction bases not matched to a gene: 2. In DNA, the CDR3 is TGTGCCAGTAGTCCGGGACAGAACTATGGCTACACCTTC. Translating it yields CASSPGQNYGYTF.

This clonotype appeared a single time. The V gene is TRBV6-5, the J gene TRBJ1-2, with D possibly being TRBD1 (5 bases). CDR1 and CDR2 from the germline V gene are MNHEY and SVGAGI. The CDR3 covers 17 residues. Trimming took off 2 bases at V and 1 base at J, with 17 bases between the two ends. The CDR3 DNA follows: TGTGCCAGCAGTTACACAGGAATCGGGAGAGATAACTATGGCTACACCTTC. Protein: CASSYTGIGRDNYGYTF.

This chain uses TRBV10-2 with TRBJ2-5; D perhaps matches TRBD2 (6 bases). The CDR3 is 13 residues long. From germline, CDR1 is WSHSY and CDR2 SAAADI. V was cut by 5 bases and J by 2 bases, with 9 bases left in between. CDR3 protein: CASSIAEQETQYF. As DNA, the CDR3 is TGCGCCAGCAGTATAGCGGAACAAGAGACCCAGTACTTC.

CDR3 in DNA: TGTGCCGCCGGACAGGGGAGCTCTGGGGCCAACGTCCTGACTTTC. Amino acids: CAAGQGSSGANVLTF. This chain uses TRBV19 with TRBJ2-6; 9 positions match TRBD1. CDR1 is LNHDA and CDR2 is SQIVND in the germline V gene (reference sequence). This CDR3 spans 15 amino acids. V dropped 11 bases and J dropped 0; count of bases not matched to a gene: 5.

The chain uses TRBV6-1 and TRBJ1-2; a possible D gene is TRBD1 (6 bases). V gave up 6 bases and J gave up 3 bases, with 17 bases separating them. CDR3 length: 15 residues. Germline lookup yields CDR1 MNHNS and CDR2 SASEGT. CDR3 bases: TGTGCCAGCAGGGCTTTATCGGGGGCCGACTATGGCTACACCTTC. This sequence encodes CASRALSGADYGYTF.

The chain links TRBV15 to TRBJ1-1; D uncertain. The germline V gene encodes CDR1 LNHNV and CDR2 YYDKDF (reference sequence). V lost 0 bases and J 4 bases, leaving 12 bases between the germline ends. The CDR3 totals 15 residues. The CDR3 spells CATSRDLWGSTEAFF. The CDR3, as DNA: TGTGCCACCAGCAGAGATCTTTGGGGATCCACTGAAGCTTTCTTT.

The rearrangement links TRBV5-6 to TRBJ1-5; the D gene is possibly TRBD1 (5 bases). The V end was cut by 3 bases, the J end by 3 bases, with 13 bases between. Germline loops: CDR1 SGHDT, CDR2 YYEEEE. The CDR3 loop spans 15 amino acids. The CDR3 reads CASSSRTGANQPQHF. The CDR3 DNA follows: TGTGCCAGCAGCTCGAGAACCGGGGCCAATCAGCCCCAGCATTTT.

V and J are TRBV19 and TRBJ1-6; TRBD1 matches at 8 bases. Per germline, CDR1 LNHDA and CDR2 SQIVND (reference sequence). This CDR3 contains 14 residues. J gave up 8 bases and V 11 bases, and 11 bases lay outside the gene matches. The CDR3 nucleotides read TGTGCCGGAAGAGGACAGGGTCTCCATTCACCCCTCCACTTT. Protein sequence: CAGRGQGLHSPLHF. The full variable domain, completed using reference TRBV19 and TRBJ1-6, is DGGITQSPKYLFRKEGQNVTLSCEQNLNHDAMYWYRQDPGQGLRLIYYSQIVNDFQKGDIAEGYSVSREKKESFPLTVTSAQKNPTAFYLCAGRGQGLHSPLHFGNGTRLTVT.

This clonotype appeared a few times. The rearrangement links TRBV19 to TRBJ1-5; D possibly corresponds to TRBD1 (6 bases). V lost 3 bases, J lost 6 bases, and 15 bases lay in between. The CDR3 spans 15 residues. The germline V gene encodes CDR1 LNHDA and CDR2 SQIVND (reference sequence). CDR3 sequence reads: CASSIQVRGFQPQHF. As DNA, the CDR3 is TGTGCCAGTAGTATCCAGGTGAGGGGGTTTCAGCCCCAGCATTTT.

The chain is built from TRBV29-1 and TRBJ2-2; 8 nucleotides match TRBD2. The CDR3 is 14 residues long. CDR1 is SQVTM and CDR2 is ANQGSEA in the germline V gene. V shed 4 bases and J 5 bases; nucleotides not matched to a gene: 6. CDR3 loop: CSVGTSTWTGELFF. CDR3 nucleotides: TGCAGCGTTGGGACTAGCACGTGGACCGGGGAGCTGTTTTTT.

CDR3 sequence (DNA): TGTGCCAGCAGTTTTGGCCCCTACAATGAGCAGTTCTTC. This gives the protein CASSFGPYNEQFF. The chain has TRBV12-3 or TRBV12-4 and TRBJ2-1; unclear D gene. This CDR3 has 13 amino acids. Trimming stripped 3 bases from V and 2 bases from J, with 5 bases between.

This clonotype was counted between two and nine times. CDR3 residues: CASSSTRGSLGGELFF. The CDR3 nucleotides are TGTGCCAGCAGCTCCACAAGGGGTAGCCTTGGCGGGGAGCTGTTTTTT. V and J are TRBV7-2 and TRBJ2-2; maybe TRBD1 (5 bases). The length of the CDR3 is 16 residues. V was pared by 4 bases and J by 7 bases, with 19 bases between. Looked up from germline, CDR1 is SGHTA and CDR2 is FQGNSA.

The chain links TRBV7-3 to TRBJ2-1, with 7 nucleotides matching TRBD2. After removal of 1 base from V and 4 bases from J, the junction contained 7 bases not matched to a gene. This CDR3 is built from 16 residues. Per the germline V gene, CDR1 is SGHTA and CDR2 is FQGTGA. CDR3 DNA sequence: TGTGCCAGCAGCTTAATTCCTAGCGGCAATTACAATGAGCAGTTCTTC. Protein: CASSLIPSGNYNEQFF.

The chain links TRBV9 to TRBJ2-5; D is unresolved. CDR3 length: 13 amino acids. Germline loops: CDR1 SGDLS, CDR2 YYNGEE. V lost 1 base to trimming and J lost 5 bases, with 9 bases between them. The CDR3, as DNA: TGTGCCAGCAGCGTATCTCCTCAGGAGACCCAGTACTTC. It codes for CASSVSPQETQYF.

This clonotype was seen a handful of times. The gene calls are TRBV6-2 or TRBV6-3 and TRBJ2-3; tentatively, D is TRBD2 (5 bases). The germline V gene encodes CDR1 MNHEY and CDR2 SVGEGT. V lost 7 bases to trimming and J lost 0 bases, with 14 bases between them. The CDR3 runs 15 residues. This CDR3 is CASTAPGYSTDTQYF. CDR3 nucleotide sequence: TGTGCCAGCACCGCACCGGGATATAGCACAGATACGCAGTATTTT.

This chain links TRBV2 with TRBJ1-5; D unclear. CDR1 and CDR2 (germline): SNHLY, FYNNEI. The CDR3 covers 13 residues. V was pared by 6 bases and J by 5 bases, with 11 bases between. CDR3 in amino acids: CASRDRGYQPQHF. The CDR3, as DNA: TGTGCCAGCAGGGACCGCGGCTATCAGCCCCAGCATTTT.

This rearrangement joins TRBV11-2 to TRBJ1-2; 8 bases line up with TRBD1. The CDR3 has 14 residues. Germline V gene sequence: CDR1 SGHAT, CDR2 FQNNGV. V shed 1 base, J shed 7 bases, and the junction held 5 bases outside the gene matches. The CDR3 protein is CASSLGTGNSGYTF. CDR3 coding DNA: TGTGCCAGCAGCTTAGGGACAGGGAACAGTGGCTACACCTTC.

The chain joins TRBV2 to TRBJ2-1; D unclear. With 4 bases removed from V and 6 bases from J, the gap between germline ends came to 4 bases. Germline loops: CDR1 SNHLY, CDR2 FYNNEI. The CDR3 is made up of 11 amino acids. As DNA, the CDR3 is TGTGCCAGCAGTGTGGGCAATGAGCAGTTCTTC. The encoded protein is CASSVGNEQFF.

V usage is TRBV20-1 and J usage is TRBJ1-4, with D perhaps matching TRBD1 (5 bases). Germline values: CDR1 DFQATT, CDR2 SNEGSKA (reference sequence). Deletions cut 4 bases from V and 1 base from J, with 13 bases between. The CDR3 is made up of 15 amino acids. The CDR3 DNA sequence: TGCAGTGCTAAGGACCCCGGGGGAACTAATGAAAAACTGTTTTTT. It specifies CSAKDPGGTNEKLFF.

This clonotype was picked up a small number of times. The chain joins TRBV6-1 to TRBJ1-5; D not certain. This CDR3 is 14 amino acids long. Trimming removed 6 bases from V and 4 bases from J, with 13 bases in between. Germline CDR1 reads MNHNS; CDR2 reads SASEGT. The CDR3 DNA sequence: TGTGCCAGCAGCTTCATGACGGCAAATCAGCCCCAGCATTTT. It yields the protein CASSFMTANQPQHF.